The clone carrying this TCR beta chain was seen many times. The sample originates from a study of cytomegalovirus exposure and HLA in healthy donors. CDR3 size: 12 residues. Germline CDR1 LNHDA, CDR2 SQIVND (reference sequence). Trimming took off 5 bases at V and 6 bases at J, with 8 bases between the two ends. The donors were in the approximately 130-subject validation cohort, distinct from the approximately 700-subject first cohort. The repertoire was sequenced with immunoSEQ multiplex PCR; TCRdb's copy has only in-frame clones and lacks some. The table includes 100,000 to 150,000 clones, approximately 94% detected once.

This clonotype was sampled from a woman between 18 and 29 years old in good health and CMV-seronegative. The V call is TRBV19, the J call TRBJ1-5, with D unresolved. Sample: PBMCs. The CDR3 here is CASSPLSQPQHF. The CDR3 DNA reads TGTGCCAGTAGTCCCCTCTCTCAGCCCCAGCATTTT.